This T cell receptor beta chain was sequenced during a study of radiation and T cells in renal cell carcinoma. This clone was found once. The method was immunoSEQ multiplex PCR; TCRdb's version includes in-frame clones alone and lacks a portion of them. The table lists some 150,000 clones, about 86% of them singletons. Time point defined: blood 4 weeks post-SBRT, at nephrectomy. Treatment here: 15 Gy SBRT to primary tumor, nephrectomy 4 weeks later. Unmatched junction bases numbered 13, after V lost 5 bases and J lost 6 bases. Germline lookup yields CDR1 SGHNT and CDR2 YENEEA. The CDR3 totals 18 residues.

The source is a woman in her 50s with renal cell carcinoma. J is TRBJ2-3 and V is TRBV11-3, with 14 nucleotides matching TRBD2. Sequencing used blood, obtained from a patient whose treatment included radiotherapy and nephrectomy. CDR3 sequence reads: CASSPGPTSGGVWDTQYF. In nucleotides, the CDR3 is TGTGCCAGCAGCCCAGGACCGACTAGCGGGGGGGTTTGGGATACGCAGTATTTT.